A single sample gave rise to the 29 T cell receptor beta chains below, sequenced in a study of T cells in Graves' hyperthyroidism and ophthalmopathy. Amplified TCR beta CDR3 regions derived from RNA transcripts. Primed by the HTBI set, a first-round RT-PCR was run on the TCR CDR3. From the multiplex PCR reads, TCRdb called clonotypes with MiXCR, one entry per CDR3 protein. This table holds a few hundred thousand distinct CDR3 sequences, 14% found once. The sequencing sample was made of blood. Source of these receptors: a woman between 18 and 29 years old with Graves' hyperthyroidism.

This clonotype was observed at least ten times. Here the CDR3 DNA reads TGTGCCGCGGGGGGGCCACGTGAGGCAGGCTCCTACGAGCAGTACTTC. It translates to CAAGGPREAGSYEQYF. The chain carries TRBV6-1 and TRBJ2-7; 9 bases fit TRBD2. The CDR3 is 16 residues long. Looked up from germline, CDR1 is MNHNS and CDR2 is SASEGT. J gave up 0 bases and V 11 bases, and 14 bases lay outside the gene matches.

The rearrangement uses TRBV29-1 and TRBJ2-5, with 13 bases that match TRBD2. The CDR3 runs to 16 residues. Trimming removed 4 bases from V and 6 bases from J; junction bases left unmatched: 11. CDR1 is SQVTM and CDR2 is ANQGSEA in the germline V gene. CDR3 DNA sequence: TGCAGCGTTGCCCAGGGGTGGACTAGCGGGAGAAAGACCCAGTACTTC. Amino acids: CSVAQGWTSGRKTQYF.

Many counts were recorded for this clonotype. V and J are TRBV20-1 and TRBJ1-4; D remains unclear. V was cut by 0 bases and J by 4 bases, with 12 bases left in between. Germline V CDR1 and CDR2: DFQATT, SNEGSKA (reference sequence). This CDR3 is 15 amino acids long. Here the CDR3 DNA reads TGCAGTGCTAGAGACCCCTGGCAGAATAATGAAAAACTGTTTTTT. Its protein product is CSARDPWQNNEKLFF.

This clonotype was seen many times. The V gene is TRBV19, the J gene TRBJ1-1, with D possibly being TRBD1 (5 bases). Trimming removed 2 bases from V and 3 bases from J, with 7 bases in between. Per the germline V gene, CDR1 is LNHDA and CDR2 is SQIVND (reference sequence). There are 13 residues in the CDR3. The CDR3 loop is CASSISRDTEAFF. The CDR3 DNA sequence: TGTGCCAGTAGTATATCCAGGGACACTGAAGCTTTCTTT.

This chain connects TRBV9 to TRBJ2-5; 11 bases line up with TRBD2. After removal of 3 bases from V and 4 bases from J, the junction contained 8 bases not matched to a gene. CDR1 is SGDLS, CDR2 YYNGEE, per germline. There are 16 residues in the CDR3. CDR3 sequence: CASSALAGGSGETQYF. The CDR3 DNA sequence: TGTGCCAGCAGCGCCTTAGCGGGAGGGAGTGGAGAGACCCAGTACTTC.

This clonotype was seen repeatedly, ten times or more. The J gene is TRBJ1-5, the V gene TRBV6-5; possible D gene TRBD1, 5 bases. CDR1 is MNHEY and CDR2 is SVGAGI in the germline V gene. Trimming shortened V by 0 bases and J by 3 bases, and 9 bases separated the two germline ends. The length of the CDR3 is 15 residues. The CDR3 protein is CASSYSATVNQPQHF. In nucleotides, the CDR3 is TGTGCCAGCAGTTACTCGGCGACAGTCAATCAGCCCCAGCATTTT.

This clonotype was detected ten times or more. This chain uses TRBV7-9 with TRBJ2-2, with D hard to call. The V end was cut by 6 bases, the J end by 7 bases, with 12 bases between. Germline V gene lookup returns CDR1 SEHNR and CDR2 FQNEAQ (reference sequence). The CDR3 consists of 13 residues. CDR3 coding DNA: TGTGCCAGCAGGCCCATGTTTGGCGGGGAGCTGTTTTTT. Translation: CASRPMFGGELFF.

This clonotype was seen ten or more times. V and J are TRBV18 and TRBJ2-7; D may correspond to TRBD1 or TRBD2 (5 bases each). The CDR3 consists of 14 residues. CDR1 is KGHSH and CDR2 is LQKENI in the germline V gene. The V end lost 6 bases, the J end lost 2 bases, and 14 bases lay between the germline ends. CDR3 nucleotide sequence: TGTGCCAGCTCTCTCGGGACCGAAACCTACGAGCAGTACGTC. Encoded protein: CASSLGTETYEQYV.

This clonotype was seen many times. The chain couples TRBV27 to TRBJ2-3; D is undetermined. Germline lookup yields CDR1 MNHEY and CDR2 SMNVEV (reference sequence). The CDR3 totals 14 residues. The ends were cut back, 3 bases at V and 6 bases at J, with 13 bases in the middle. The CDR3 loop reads CASSLRSDGDTQYF. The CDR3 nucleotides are TGTGCCAGCAGTTTGCGCTCCGACGGGGATACGCAGTATTTT.

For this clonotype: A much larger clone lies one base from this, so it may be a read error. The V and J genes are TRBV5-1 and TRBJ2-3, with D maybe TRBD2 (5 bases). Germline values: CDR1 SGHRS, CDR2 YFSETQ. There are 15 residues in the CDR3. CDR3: CSSSLSGESTDTQYF. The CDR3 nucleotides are TGCTCCAGCAGCTTGTCCGGGGAAAGCACAGATACGCAGTATTTT.

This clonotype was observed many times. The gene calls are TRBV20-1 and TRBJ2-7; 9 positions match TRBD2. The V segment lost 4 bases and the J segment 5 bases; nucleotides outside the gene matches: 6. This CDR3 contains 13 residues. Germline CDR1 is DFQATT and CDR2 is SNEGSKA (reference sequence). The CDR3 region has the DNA TGCAGTGCTAATAGCGGGAGTGGGAACGAGCAGTACTTC. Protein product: CSANSGSGNEQYF.

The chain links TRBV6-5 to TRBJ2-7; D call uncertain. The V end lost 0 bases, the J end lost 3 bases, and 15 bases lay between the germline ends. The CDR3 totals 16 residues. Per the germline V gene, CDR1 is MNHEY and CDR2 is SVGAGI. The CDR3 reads CASSYSKVGKDYEQYF. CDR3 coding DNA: TGTGCCAGCAGTTACTCGAAAGTTGGGAAGGACTACGAGCAGTACTTC.

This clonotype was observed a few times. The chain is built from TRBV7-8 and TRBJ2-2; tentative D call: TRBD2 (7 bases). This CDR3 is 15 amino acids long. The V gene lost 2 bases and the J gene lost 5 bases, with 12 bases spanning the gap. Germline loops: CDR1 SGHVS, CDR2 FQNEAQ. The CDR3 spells CASSLIGGQTGELFF. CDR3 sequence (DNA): TGTGCCAGCAGCTTAATCGGGGGGCAGACCGGGGAGCTGTTTTTT.

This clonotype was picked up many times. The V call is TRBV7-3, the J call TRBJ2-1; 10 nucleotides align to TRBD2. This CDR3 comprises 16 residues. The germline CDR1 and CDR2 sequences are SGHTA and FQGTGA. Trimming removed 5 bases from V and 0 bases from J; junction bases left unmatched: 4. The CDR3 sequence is CASSGLAESSYNEQFF. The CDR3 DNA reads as TGTGCCAGCAGCGGACTAGCGGAGAGCTCCTACAATGAGCAGTTCTTC. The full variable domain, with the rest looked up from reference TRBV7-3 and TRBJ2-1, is GAGVSQTPSNKVTEKGKYVELRCDPISGHTALYWYRQSLGQGPEFLIYFQGTGAADDSGLPNDRFFAVRPEGSVSTLKIQRTERGDSAVYLCASSGLAESSYNEQFFGPGTRLTVL.

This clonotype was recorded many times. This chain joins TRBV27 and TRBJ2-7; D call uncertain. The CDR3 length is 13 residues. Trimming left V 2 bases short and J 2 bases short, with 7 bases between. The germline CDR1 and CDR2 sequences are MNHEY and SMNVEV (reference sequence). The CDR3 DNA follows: TGTGCCAGCAGTTTAGGGTCTACCTACGAGCAGTACTTC. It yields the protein CASSLGSTYEQYF.

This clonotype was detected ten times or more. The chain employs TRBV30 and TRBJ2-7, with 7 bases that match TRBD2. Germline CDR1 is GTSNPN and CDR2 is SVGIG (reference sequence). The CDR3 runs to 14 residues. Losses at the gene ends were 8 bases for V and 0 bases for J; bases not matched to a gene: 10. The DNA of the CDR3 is TGTGCCCGCGATCTTGGGGGGGACTCCTACGAGCAGTACTTC. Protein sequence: CARDLGGDSYEQYF.

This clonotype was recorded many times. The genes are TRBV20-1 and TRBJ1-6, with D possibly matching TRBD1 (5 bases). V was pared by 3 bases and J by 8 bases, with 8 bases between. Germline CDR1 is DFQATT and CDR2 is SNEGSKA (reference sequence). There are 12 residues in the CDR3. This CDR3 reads CSASREDSPLHF. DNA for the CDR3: TGCAGTGCTAGCAGGGAAGATTCACCCCTCCACTTT.

The CDR3 region has the DNA TGTGCCAGCAGCGCCGGGACTAGCCCTCAAGATACGCAGTATTTT. Amino acid sequence: CASSAGTSPQDTQYF. The J gene is TRBJ2-3, the V gene TRBV7-8; 9 nucleotides align to TRBD2. The CDR3 has 15 residues. The V gene end was trimmed by 5 bases and the J gene end by 5 bases; junction bases not matched to a gene: 8. Germline V gene data show CDR1 as SGHVS and CDR2 as FQNEAQ.

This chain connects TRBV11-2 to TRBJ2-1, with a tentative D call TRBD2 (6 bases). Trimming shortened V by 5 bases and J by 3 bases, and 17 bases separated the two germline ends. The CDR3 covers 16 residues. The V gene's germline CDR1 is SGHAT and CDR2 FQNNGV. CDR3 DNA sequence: TGTGCCAGCAGCCTTAGCCCCGGGACTCTCTACAATGAGCAGTTCTTC. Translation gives CASSLSPGTLYNEQFF.

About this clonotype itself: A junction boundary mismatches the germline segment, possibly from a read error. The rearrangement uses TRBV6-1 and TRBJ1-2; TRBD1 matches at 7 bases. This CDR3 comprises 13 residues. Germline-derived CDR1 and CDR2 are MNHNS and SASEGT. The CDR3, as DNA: TGTTCCAGCAGGGGGGACGATTATCGGGACTACACCTTC. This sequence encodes CSSRGDDYRDYTF.

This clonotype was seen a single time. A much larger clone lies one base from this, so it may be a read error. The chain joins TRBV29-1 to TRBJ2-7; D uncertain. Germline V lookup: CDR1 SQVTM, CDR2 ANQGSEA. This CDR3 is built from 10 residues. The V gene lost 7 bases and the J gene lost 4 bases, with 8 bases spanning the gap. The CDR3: CSASPYEQYF. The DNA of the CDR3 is TGCAGCGCCAGTCCTTACGAGCAGTACTTC.

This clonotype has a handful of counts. The DNA of the CDR3 is TGCAGCGTTGGGGACAGGATGTGGTACACCTTC. Its translation: CSVGDRMWYTF. The genes are TRBV29-1 and TRBJ1-2; TRBD1 agrees at 8 bases. V was pared by 4 bases and J by 11 bases, with 6 bases of the junction left unmatched. The germline V gene has CDR1 SQVTM and CDR2 ANQGSEA. CDR3 length equals 11 residues.

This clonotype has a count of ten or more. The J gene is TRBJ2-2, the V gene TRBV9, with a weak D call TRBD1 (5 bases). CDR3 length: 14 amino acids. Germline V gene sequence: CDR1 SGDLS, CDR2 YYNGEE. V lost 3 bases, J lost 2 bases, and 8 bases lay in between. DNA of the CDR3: TGTGCCAGCAGCGGGACACCTAACACCGGGGAGCTGTTTTTT. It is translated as CASSGTPNTGELFF.

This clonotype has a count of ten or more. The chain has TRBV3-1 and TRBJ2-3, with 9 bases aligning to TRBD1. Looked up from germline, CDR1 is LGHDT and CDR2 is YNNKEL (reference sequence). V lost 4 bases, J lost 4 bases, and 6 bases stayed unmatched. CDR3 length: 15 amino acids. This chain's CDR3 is CASSPGTGISDTQYF. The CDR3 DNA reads TGTGCCAGCAGCCCCGGGACAGGGATTTCAGATACGCAGTATTTT.

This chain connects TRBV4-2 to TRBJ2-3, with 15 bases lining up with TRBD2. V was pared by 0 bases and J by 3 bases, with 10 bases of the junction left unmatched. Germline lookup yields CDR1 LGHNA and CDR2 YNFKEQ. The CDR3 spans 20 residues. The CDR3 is CASSQDWTSGRADGTDTQYF. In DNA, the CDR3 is TGTGCCAGCAGCCAAGATTGGACTAGCGGGAGGGCTGATGGAACAGATACGCAGTATTTT.

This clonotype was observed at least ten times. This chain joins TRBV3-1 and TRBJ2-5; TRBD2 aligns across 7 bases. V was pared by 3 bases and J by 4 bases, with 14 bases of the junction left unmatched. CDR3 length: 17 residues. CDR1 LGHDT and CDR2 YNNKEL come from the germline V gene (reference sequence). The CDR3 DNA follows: TGTGCCAGCAGCCATATCCAACGAGCTAGCGGAACAGAGACCCAGTACTTC. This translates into CASSHIQRASGTETQYF.

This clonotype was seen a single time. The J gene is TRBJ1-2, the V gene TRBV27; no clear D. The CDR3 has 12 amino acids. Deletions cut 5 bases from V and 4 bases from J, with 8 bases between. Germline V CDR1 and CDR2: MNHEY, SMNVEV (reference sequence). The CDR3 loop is CASSERPYGYTF. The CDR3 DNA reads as TGTGCCAGCAGTGAACGACCCTATGGCTACACCTTC.

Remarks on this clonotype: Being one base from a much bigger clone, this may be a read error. CDR3 sequence reads: CASSAARGGGDGYIF. The CDR3 DNA reads TGTGCCAGTAGTGCTGCTCGGGGGGGGGGCGATGGCTACATCTTC. The chain combines TRBV19 with TRBJ1-2, with a tentative D call TRBD1 (6 bases). CDR1 and CDR2 from the germline V gene are LNHDA and SQIVND (reference sequence). There are 15 residues in the CDR3.

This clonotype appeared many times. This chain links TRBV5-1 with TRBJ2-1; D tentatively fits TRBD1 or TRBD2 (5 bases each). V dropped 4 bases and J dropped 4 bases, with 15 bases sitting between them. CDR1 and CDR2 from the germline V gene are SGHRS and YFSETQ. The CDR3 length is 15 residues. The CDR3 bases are TGCGCCAGCAGCGGGACCGGTCCGGAATACAATGAGCAGTTCTTC. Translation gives CASSGTGPEYNEQFF.